These T cell receptor beta chains were read from a single sample in a study of T cell repertoires in cytomegalovirus infection. One entry per CDR3 protein results from TCRdb running MiXCR on the reads. This table holds about 350,000 distinct CDR3 sequences, roughly 36% found once. These receptors lack a known antigen. Source: cultured PBMCs, taken from culture after CMV antigen stimulation. The receptors were sampled from a human donor in good health (CMV status not recorded). Some clones in this sample may be carry-over from other donors' samples. Both conserved end residues are part of each CDR3. The D gene is left open where the match is weak. Rows may omit the clone size; those that give it use once, few, many or a size class.

d_gene	v_gene	abundance	j_gene	CDR3aa	CDR3nt
.	TRBV6-2/TRBV6-3	few	TRBJ2-1	CASSTTGRVSDEQFF	TGTGCCAGCAGCACTACAGGGAGGGTGAGTGATGAGCAGTTCTTC
.	TRBV2	.	TRBJ2-1	CASSEGPPTSSYNEQFF	TGTGCCAGCAGTGAAGGGCCACCAACCTCCTCCTACAATGAGCAGTTCTTC
TRBD2	TRBV20-1	.	TRBJ2-1	CSARMGLAYNEQFF	TGCAGTGCTAGGATGGGACTAGCCTACAATGAGCAGTTCTTC
.	TRBV7-2	few	TRBJ2-1	CASSSRRESSYNEQFF	TGTGCCAGCAGCTCTCGCAGGGAGAGCTCCTACAATGAGCAGTTCTTC
TRBD1	TRBV14	.	TRBJ1-1	CASSQRQGPRAEAFF	TGTGCCAGCAGCCAACGACAGGGGCCTAGGGCTGAAGCTTTCTTT
.	TRBV7-9	.	TRBJ2-3	CASSQGSRGADTQYF	TGTGCCAGCAGCCAGGGGTCCCGCGGGGCAGATACGCAGTATTTT
TRBD2	TRBV5-1	.	TRBJ2-5	CASSLVPSGSETQYF	TGCGCCAGCAGCTTGGTACCTAGCGGGAGTGAGACCCAGTACTTC
TRBD1	TRBV28	.	TRBJ1-2	CASSSDRGGGYTF	TGTGCCAGCAGCTCAGACAGGGGGGGTGGCTACACCTTC
.	TRBV24-1	.	TRBJ2-3	CATSDNAAHTDTQYF	TGTGCCACCAGTGATAACGCCGCCCACACAGATACGCAGTATTTT
.	TRBV12-3/TRBV12-4	.	TRBJ1-1	CASSLAAGVGKAFF	TGTGCCAGCAGTTTAGCCGCGGGAGTGGGGAAAGCTTTCTTT
.	TRBV27	.	TRBJ1-5	CASSSAGGDQPQHF	TGTGCCAGCAGTTCCGCGGGAGGGGATCAGCCCCAGCATTTT
.	TRBV11-2	few	TRBJ1-6	CASSLYYRLRPLHF	TGTGCCAGCAGCTTATATTACAGACTGCGACCCCTCCACTTT
TRBD2	TRBV12-3/TRBV12-4	.	TRBJ2-5	CASSSELAGGKETQYF	TGTGCCAGCAGTTCCGAACTAGCGGGAGGGAAAGAGACCCAGTACTTC
.	TRBV29-1	.	TRBJ2-5	CSVEDLAVHQETQYF	TGCAGCGTTGAAGATTTGGCGGTACACCAAGAAACCCAGTACTTC
.	TRBV12-3/TRBV12-4	.	TRBJ1-1	CASSLGRENTEAFF	TGTGCCAGCAGTTTAGGTAGGGAGAACACTGAAGCTTTCTTT
.	TRBV11-1	few	TRBJ2-7	CASSKTITTASGIYEQYF	TGTGCCAGCAGCAAAACGATAACGACAGCCTCCGGAATATACGAGCAGTACTTC
.	TRBV29-1	few	TRBJ1-1	CSVDPSHDTAFF	TGCAGCGTTGATCCCTCTCATGACACGGCTTTCTTT
.	TRBV28	many	TRBJ2-7	CASSLSQARVFHYEQYF	TGTGCCAGCAGTTTAAGCCAGGCCCGCGTCTTCCACTACGAGCAGTACTTC
.	TRBV10-3	.	TRBJ1-2	CAISESGQGYYGYTF	TGTGCCATCAGTGAGTCGGGTCAGGGATATTATGGCTACACCTTC
TRBD2	TRBV7-9	.	TRBJ2-4	CASSPPLAGIHLNIQYF	TGTGCCAGCAGCCCCCCACTAGCGGGAATACATTTAAACATTCAGTACTTC
.	TRBV5-6	.	TRBJ1-5	CASSRLGGNNQPQHF	TGTGCCAGCAGCCGACTCGGGGGGAACAATCAGCCCCAGCATTTT
.	TRBV19	.	TRBJ1-1	CASSIDSVNTEAFF	TGTGCCAGTAGTATAGATTCAGTGAACACTGAAGCTTTCTTT
.	TRBV30	.	TRBJ1-1	CAWIPRGGPEAFF	TGTGCCTGGATCCCCCGGGGGGGTCCCGAAGCTTTCTTT
TRBD2	TRBV7-2	few	TRBJ2-5	CASSLGLAGPQETQYF	TGTGCCAGCAGCTTAGGGTTAGCGGGGCCTCAAGAGACCCAGTACTTC
.	TRBV15	.	TRBJ2-5	CATSRDVGYQETQYF	TGTGCCACCAGCAGAGATGTAGGGTACCAAGAGACCCAGTACTTC
.	TRBV2	.	TRBJ1-3	CASSEGPGSGNTIYF	TGTGCCAGCAGTGAAGGCCCTGGGTCTGGAAACACCATATATTTT
.	TRBV12-3/TRBV12-4	few	TRBJ1-2	CASSLGGVGGYTF	TGTGCCAGCAGTTTAGGGGGAGTCGGTGGCTACACCTTC
.	TRBV7-2	.	TRBJ2-7	CASSFRVAGEQYF	TGTGCCAGCAGCTTTAGAGTTGCGGGCGAGCAGTACTTC
TRBD1	TRBV6-6	once	TRBJ2-1	CASSQGAGEQFF	TGTGCCAGCAGTCAGGGGGCCGGGGAGCAGTTCTTC
.	TRBV2	few	TRBJ1-2	CADKGLAETYGYTF	TGTGCCGATAAGGGTCTGGCAGAGACCTATGGCTACACCTTC
.	TRBV2	.	TRBJ2-3	CASSERFGRIHTTPHDTQYF	TGTGCCAGCAGTGAAAGGTTCGGTCGCATACACACTACCCCCCACGATACGCAGTATTTT
.	TRBV7-2	few	TRBJ1-3	CASSFDGHSGNTIYF	TGTGCCAGCAGCTTCGACGGCCACTCTGGAAACACCATATATTTT
.	TRBV19	.	TRBJ2-1	CASSILPGLYNEQFF	TGTGCCAGTAGTATTTTACCGGGACTCTACAATGAGCAGTTCTTC
.	TRBV28	few	TRBJ2-1	CASLGGSGFRYNEQFF	TGTGCCAGCCTCGGGGGTTCGGGATTCAGATACAATGAGCAGTTCTTC
TRBD2	TRBV12-3/TRBV12-4	.	TRBJ2-1	CASRNSGTSGIRPFF	TGTGCCAGCAGAAACTCCGGGACTAGCGGGATAAGACCGTTCTTC
.	TRBV6-2/TRBV6-3	.	TRBJ1-5	CASSYSGVGGQPQHF	TGTGCCAGCAGTTACTCGGGAGTCGGCGGTCAGCCCCAGCATTTT
.	TRBV12-3/TRBV12-4	few	TRBJ1-1	CASSSILEAFF	TGTGCCAGCAGTTCAATCCTCGAAGCTTTCTTT
.	TRBV7-2	many	TRBJ2-6	CASSPTGGASGANVLTF	TGTGCCAGCAGCCCTACAGGGGGGGCCTCTGGGGCCAACGTCCTGACTTTC
TRBD1	TRBV6-2/TRBV6-3	few	TRBJ1-6	CASSDRVGNSPLHF	TGTGCCAGCAGCGACAGGGTCGGGAATTCACCCCTCCACTTT
.	TRBV28	few	TRBJ1-5	CASSLQGSSSNQPQHF	TGTGCCAGCAGTTTGCAGGGATCTTCCAGCAATCAGCCCCAGCATTTT
.	TRBV27	.	TRBJ1-5	CASSVEGSHQPQHF	TGTGCCAGCAGTGTGGAGGGAAGTCATCAGCCCCAGCATTTT
TRBD2	TRBV24-1	.	TRBJ2-3	CATSELAGATDTQYF	TGTGCCACCAGTGAACTAGCGGGAGCCACAGATACGCAGTATTTT
.	TRBV19	few	TRBJ2-7	CASTHRAQAKTPYEQYF	TGTGCCAGTACCCATCGAGCCCAGGCTAAGACCCCCTACGAGCAGTACTTC
TRBD2	TRBV5-1	.	TRBJ2-1	CASTIAGSYNEQFF	TGCGCCAGCACCATAGCGGGCTCCTACAATGAGCAGTTCTTC